A selection of T cell receptor beta chains follows, all from one sample in a study of T cell repertoires in cytomegalovirus infection. MiXCR, applied by TCRdb to the reads, yields one record per CDR3 protein. Among nearly 550,000 distinct CDR3 sequences, more than 15% were seen once, and the ten largest hold roughly 25%. The source material was CD8+ T cells from PBMCs. The receptor set was obtained from a human donor in good health (CMV status not recorded). Some clones in this sample may be carry-over from other donors' samples. CDR3s include the opening cysteine and the closing phenylalanine or tryptophan. The D gene is left open where the match is weak. The listing skips clone size in some rows; elsewhere it reads once, few, many or a size class.

J	size	V	D	CDR3	DNA
TRBJ1-1	.	TRBV6-5	.	CASSRRTAQGDTEAFF	TGTGCCAGCAGCCGACGGACAGCCCAAGGGGACACTGAAGCTTTCTTT
TRBJ2-3	.	TRBV6-1	.	CASSPWRSSFSDTQYF	TGTGCCAGCAGTCCCTGGCGGAGCTCCTTTTCAGATACGCAGTATTTT
TRBJ2-3	many	TRBV27	.	CASSLSIGLGARGTDTQYF	TGTGCCAGCAGTTTATCGATTGGATTGGGGGCTAGGGGCACAGATACGCAGTATTTT
TRBJ1-1	many	TRBV12-5	.	CASGRTNTEAFF	TGTGCTAGTGGCCGGACTAACACTGAAGCTTTCTTT
TRBJ2-3	few	TRBV12-5	TRBD2	CASASGATDTQYF	TGTGCTAGTGCTAGCGGGGCCACAGATACGCAGTATTTT
TRBJ2-7	many	TRBV7-2	.	CASSFQGPGYEQYF	TGTGCCAGCAGCTTTCAGGGTCCGGGCTACGAGCAGTACTTC
TRBJ1-2	many	TRBV11-2	.	CASSSGRGLYGYTF	TGTGCCAGCAGTTCCGGTCGGGGGCTATATGGCTACACCTTC
TRBJ1-4	few	TRBV27	.	CASGLVRDSNEKLFF	TGTGCCAGCGGACTCGTCCGGGATTCTAATGAAAAACTGTTTTTT
TRBJ1-5	.	TRBV6-6	.	CASNGRTDSNQPQHF	TGTGCCAGCAATGGAAGGACGGATAGCAATCAGCCCCAGCATTTT
TRBJ1-4	.	TRBV5-4	.	CASSLGLGSEKLFF	TGTGCCAGCAGCTTGGGTCTGGGTAGCGAAAAACTGTTTTTT
TRBJ2-3	.	TRBV20-1	TRBD2	CSARRLAGVSTDTQYF	TGCAGTGCTCGCCGGCTAGCGGGAGTGAGCACAGATACGCAGTATTTT
TRBJ1-2	few	TRBV7-6	.	CASSGRQGGINGYTF	TGTGCCAGCAGCGGCAGACAAGGGGGTATCAATGGCTACACCTTC
TRBJ2-3	.	TRBV4-1	.	CASAGGTDTQYF	TGCGCCAGCGCAGGGGGCACAGATACGCAGTATTTT
TRBJ1-1	few	TRBV7-6	.	CASSLFGRGGSEAFF	TGTGCCAGCAGCCTTTTCGGCAGGGGTGGGTCTGAAGCTTTCTTT
TRBJ2-2	few	TRBV12-3/TRBV12-4	.	CASSWVGGRAGELFF	TGTGCCAGCAGTTGGGTTGGGGGTAGGGCCGGGGAGCTGTTTTTT
TRBJ1-6	many	TRBV20-1	TRBD1	CSARLGQGNSPLHF	TGCAGTGCTAGACTAGGACAGGGAAATTCACCCCTCCACTTT
TRBJ1-5	many	TRBV6-1	.	CASRGRGNQPQHF	TGTGCCAGCAGGGGTAGAGGCAATCAGCCCCAGCATTTT
TRBJ2-4	once	TRBV6-2/TRBV6-3	TRBD1	CASRWGQGLQENIQYF	TGTGCCAGCAGATGGGGACAGGGACTACAGGAAAACATTCAGTACTTC
TRBJ2-6	many	TRBV6-1	.	CASSIRQIPFSGANVLTF	TGTGCCAGCAGTATCAGACAGATCCCTTTCTCTGGGGCCAACGTCCTGACTTTC
TRBJ2-5	many	TRBV7-9	.	CASSPPEGSGTQYF	TGTGCCAGCAGCCCCCCCGAGGGGTCCGGGACCCAGTACTTC
TRBJ2-6	many	TRBV7-8	TRBD1	CASSLVVPGRGTRKSSGANVLTF	TGTGCCAGCAGCTTAGTGGTCCCGGGCAGGGGGACCAGAAAATCCTCTGGGGCCAACGTCCTGACTTTC
TRBJ2-3	many	TRBV7-2	.	CASSLNGGEGTDTQYF	TGTGCCAGCAGCTTGAACGGCGGGGAGGGCACAGATACGCAGTATTTT
TRBJ1-5	.	TRBV14	.	CASNPGAGTNQPQHF	TGTGCCAGCAATCCAGGGGCCGGGACAAATCAGCCCCAGCATTTT
TRBJ2-3	many	TRBV28	.	CASSPPSAEFTDTQYF	TGTGCCAGCAGTCCCCCTAGCGCCGAGTTTACAGATACGCAGTATTTT
TRBJ2-3	many	TRBV7-9	.	CASSLATYTDTQYF	TGTGCCAGCAGCTTAGCGACCTACACAGATACGCAGTATTTT
TRBJ2-1	few	TRBV14	.	CASSLSRGYNEQFF	TGTGCCAGCAGCCTCTCTAGGGGATACAATGAGCAGTTCTTC
TRBJ2-7	.	TRBV3-1	TRBD2	CASSQESRAGVNEQYF	TGTGCCAGCAGCCAAGAGTCCCGGGCGGGAGTGAATGAGCAGTACTTC
TRBJ2-7	many	TRBV12-3/TRBV12-4	TRBD1	CASSPTGATYEQYF	TGTGCCAGCAGCCCGACAGGGGCGACCTACGAGCAGTACTTC
TRBJ1-1	many	TRBV19	.	CASSTGTPNTEAFF	TGTGCCAGTAGTACCGGGACACCAAACACTGAAGCTTTCTTT
TRBJ2-1	.	TRBV9	TRBD1	CASSGRQGYSYNEQFF	TGTGCCAGCAGCGGGAGACAGGGATACTCCTACAATGAGCAGTTCTTC
TRBJ2-7	.	TRBV20-1	TRBD1	CSARNRGVYYEQYF	TGCAGTGCTAGAAACAGGGGGGTTTATTACGAGCAGTACTTC
TRBJ1-1	.	TRBV4-2	TRBD1	CASSREDRDDTEAFF	TGTGCCAGCAGCCGAGAGGACAGGGATGATACTGAAGCTTTCTTT
TRBJ2-1	many	TRBV4-1	TRBD2	CASSPRGSGRELKNEQFF	TGCGCCAGCAGCCCTCGCGGTAGCGGGAGGGAACTAAAAAATGAGCAGTTCTTC
TRBJ1-5	few	TRBV24-1	.	CATSDLWGNQPQHF	TGTGCCACCAGTGATTTGTGGGGGAATCAGCCCCAGCATTTT
TRBJ2-2	.	TRBV27	.	CASSFSGLTLGTGELFF	TGTGCCAGCAGTTTCTCCGGGCTTACCCTTGGGACCGGGGAGCTGTTTTTT
TRBJ2-1	few	TRBV9	.	CASSVTGTRLNYNEQFF	TGTGCCAGCAGCGTAACTGGGACACGCCTGAATTACAATGAGCAGTTCTTC
TRBJ2-6	few	TRBV4-1	.	CASSQDTGAEGANVLTF	TGCGCCAGCAGCCAAGATACGGGGGCGGAAGGGGCCAACGTCCTGACTTTC
TRBJ2-1	many	TRBV19	TRBD2	CATQGLVKENEQFF	TGTGCCACCCAGGGACTAGTAAAGGAAAATGAGCAGTTCTTC
TRBJ1-5	many	TRBV7-8	.	CASSRRGGSSQPQHF	TGTGCCAGCAGCAGGAGGGGGGGAAGCAGTCAGCCCCAGCATTTT
TRBJ2-7	.	TRBV4-2	TRBD2	CASRPSGRSYEQYF	TGTGCCAGCAGGCCTAGCGGGAGGTCCTACGAGCAGTACTTC
TRBJ1-2	.	TRBV10-1	.	CELKGYGYTF	TGCGAGTTAAAAGGATATGGCTACACCTTC
TRBJ2-1	few	TRBV11-2	.	CASRIAYMGRYNEQFF	TGTGCCAGCAGAATAGCTTATATGGGCAGGTACAATGAGCAGTTCTTC
TRBJ2-3	many	TRBV12-5	TRBD1	CASGLVPGTGADTQYF	TGTGCTAGTGGTTTGGTACCCGGGACAGGGGCAGATACGCAGTATTTT
TRBJ2-2	few	TRBV28	.	CASSNRQANTGELFF	TGTGCCAGCAGTAACAGACAGGCGAACACCGGGGAGCTGTTTTTT
TRBJ2-7	many	TRBV14	TRBD1	CASSLPRGLEQYF	TGTGCCAGCAGCCTCCCCAGGGGGCTCGAGCAGTACTTC
TRBJ1-2	few	TRBV27	TRBD1	CASSLEQGAWYGYTF	TGTGCCAGCAGTTTGGAGCAGGGGGCATGGTATGGCTACACCTTC
TRBJ2-3	many	TRBV7-8	TRBD2	CASSARGAGKNTQYF	TGTGCCAGCAGCGCGCGGGGGGCAGGGAAAAATACGCAGTATTTT
TRBJ1-1	few	TRBV5-1	.	CASSLEAWLNTEAFF	TGCGCCAGCAGCTTGGAGGCGTGGTTGAACACTGAAGCTTTCTTT
TRBJ1-1	.	TRBV4-1	.	CASSQTRGARGAEAFF	TGCGCCAGCAGCCAGACCCGGGGGGCAAGAGGCGCTGAAGCTTTCTTT
TRBJ2-1	.	TRBV7-9	TRBD2	CASSTPQAGVYNEQFF	TGTGCCAGCAGCACCCCTCAGGCGGGGGTATACAATGAGCAGTTCTTC
TRBJ2-1	.	TRBV7-9	TRBD1	CASSRDRRAYNEQFF	TGTGCCAGCAGCCGGGACAGGAGAGCCTACAATGAGCAGTTCTTC
TRBJ2-1	many	TRBV7-9	TRBD2	CASSSTSGNEQFF	TGTGCCAGCAGCTCGACTAGCGGCAATGAGCAGTTCTTC
TRBJ2-7	.	TRBV7-9	TRBD2	CASTLPAGGEQYF	TGTGCCAGCACCCTGCCAGCGGGAGGCGAGCAGTACTTC
TRBJ1-1	many	TRBV7-9	.	CASSLENRDQAEAFF	TGTGCCAGCAGCTTAGAGAACAGGGACCAGGCTGAAGCTTTCTTT
TRBJ2-7	few	TRBV2	TRBD1	CASRPTGVLSYEQYF	TGTGCCAGCAGACCCACAGGGGTCCTCTCCTACGAGCAGTACTTC